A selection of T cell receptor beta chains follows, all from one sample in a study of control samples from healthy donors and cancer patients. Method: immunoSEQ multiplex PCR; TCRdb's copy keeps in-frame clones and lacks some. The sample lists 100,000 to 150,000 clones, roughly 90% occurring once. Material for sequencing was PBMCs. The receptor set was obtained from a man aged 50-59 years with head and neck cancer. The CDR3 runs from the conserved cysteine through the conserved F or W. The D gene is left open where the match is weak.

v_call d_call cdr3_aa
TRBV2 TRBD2 CASGEGAGFTDTQYF
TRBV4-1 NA CASSQDRAVTGELFF
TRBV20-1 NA CSASDPRGLYEQFF
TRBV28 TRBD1 CASSLPKTGVEGEKLFF
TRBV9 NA CASSVAVGTGNTIYF
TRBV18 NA CASSQYRDGGNQPQHF
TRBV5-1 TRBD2 CASSLLTSGLNYEQYF
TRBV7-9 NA CASSLARAVPEQYF
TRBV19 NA CASSSSRYTQYF
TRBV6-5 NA CASSFNRDIGNTIYF
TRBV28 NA CASSLSLNEQFF
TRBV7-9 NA CASSLAHVYGYTF
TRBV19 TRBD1 CASSTGTAYGYTF
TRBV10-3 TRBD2 CAISQTSGRSPGLTYNEQFF
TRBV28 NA CASSDSPHTQYF
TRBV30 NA CAWSAVPEAFF
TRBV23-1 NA CASSQSERGLGEKLFF
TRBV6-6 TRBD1 CASSPATGDTEAFF
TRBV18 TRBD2 CASSPTSGSDTQYF
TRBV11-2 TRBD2 CASSQRLAGGITGELFF
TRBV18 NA CASSPPARSSYNEQFF
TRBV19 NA CASSTWAGMNTEAFF
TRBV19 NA CASSTDWADQPQHF
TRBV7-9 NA CASSSGLNYGYTF
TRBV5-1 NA CASSLENYEQYF
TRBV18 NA CASSPLPRNEAFF
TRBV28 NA CASSLGAPKLRNTIYF
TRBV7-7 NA CASSLQGSGQETQYF
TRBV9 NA CASSPQQNTEAFF
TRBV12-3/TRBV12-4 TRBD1 CATLRQGDYGYTF
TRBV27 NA CASSLFPQHPYEQYF
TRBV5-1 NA CASSSSGAAGGYTF
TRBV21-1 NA CASSNKLSSLNTGELFF
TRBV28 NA CASSPTGYSTEAFF
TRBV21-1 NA CASSKLRVAFEAFF
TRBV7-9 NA CASSPAGSRETQYF
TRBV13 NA CASSPYMDTEAFF
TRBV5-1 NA CASSLRTRRDTQYF
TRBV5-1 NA CASSLGSGINYGYTF
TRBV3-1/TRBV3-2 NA CASSQSGNQPQHF
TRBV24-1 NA CATSDLPGGTDTQYF
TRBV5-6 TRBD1 CASSYRGGAFF
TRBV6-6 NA CASSRGGPTDTQYF
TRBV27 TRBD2 CASSRVAGTNLATQYF
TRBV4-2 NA CASSQVGNVQFF
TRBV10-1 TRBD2 CASSEETSGTDTQYF
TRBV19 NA CASSIAGWNTEAFF
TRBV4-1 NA CASSPSIISSPNQPQHF
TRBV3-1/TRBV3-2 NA CASSQEADMNTEAFF
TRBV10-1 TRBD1 CASEDRVGNEQFF
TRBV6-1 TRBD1 CASSEDWDSRPFF
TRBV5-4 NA CASSSDRWGRPHYGYTF
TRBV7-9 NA CASSLVRSGAGDTEAFF